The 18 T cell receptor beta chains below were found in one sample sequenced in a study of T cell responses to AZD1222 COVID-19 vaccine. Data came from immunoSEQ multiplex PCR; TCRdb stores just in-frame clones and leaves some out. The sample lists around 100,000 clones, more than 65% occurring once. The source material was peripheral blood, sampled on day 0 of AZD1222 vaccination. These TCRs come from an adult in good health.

The CDR3: CASSTRVQVKNEQFF. CDR3 bases: TGTGCCAGCAGTACGAGGGTCCAGGTAAAAAATGAGCAGTTCTTC. J is TRBJ2-1 and V is TRBV27; possible D gene TRBD2, 5 bases. CDR3 size: 15 residues. Germline values: CDR1 MNHEY, CDR2 SMNVEV (reference sequence). V lost 5 bases to trimming and J lost 7 bases, with 18 bases between them.

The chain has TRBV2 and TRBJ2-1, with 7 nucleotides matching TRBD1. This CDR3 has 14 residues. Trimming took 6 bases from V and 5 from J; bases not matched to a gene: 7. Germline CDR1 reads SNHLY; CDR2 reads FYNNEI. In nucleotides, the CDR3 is TGTGCCAGCAGCGGACAGGCGTCCCACAATGAGCAGTTCTTC. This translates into CASSGQASHNEQFF.

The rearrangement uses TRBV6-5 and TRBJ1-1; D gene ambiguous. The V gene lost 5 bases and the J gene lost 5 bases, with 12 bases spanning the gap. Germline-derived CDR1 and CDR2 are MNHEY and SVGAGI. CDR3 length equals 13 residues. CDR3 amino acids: CASSKEWSTEAFF. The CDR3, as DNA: TGTGCCAGCAGTAAGGAGTGGTCAACTGAAGCTTTCTTT.

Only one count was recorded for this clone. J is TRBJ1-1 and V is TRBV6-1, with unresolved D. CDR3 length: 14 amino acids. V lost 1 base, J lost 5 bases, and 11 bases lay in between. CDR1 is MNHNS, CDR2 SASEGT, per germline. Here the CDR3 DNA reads TGTGCCAGCAGTGAAGTGGAGGCGAGAACTGAAGCTTTCTTT. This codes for CASSEVEARTEAFF.

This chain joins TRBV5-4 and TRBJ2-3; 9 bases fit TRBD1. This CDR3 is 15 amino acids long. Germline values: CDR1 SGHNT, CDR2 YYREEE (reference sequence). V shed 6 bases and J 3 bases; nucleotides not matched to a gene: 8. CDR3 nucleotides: TGTGCCAGCACCGCCGGGACAGGGCGAACAGATACGCAGTATTTT. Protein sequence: CASTAGTGRTDTQYF.

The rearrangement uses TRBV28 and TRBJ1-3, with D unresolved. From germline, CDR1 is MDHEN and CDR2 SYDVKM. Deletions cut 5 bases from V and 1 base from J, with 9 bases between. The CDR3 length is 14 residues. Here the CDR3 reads CASSASASGNTIYF. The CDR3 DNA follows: TGTGCCAGCAGTGCATCGGCATCTGGAAACACCATATATTTT.

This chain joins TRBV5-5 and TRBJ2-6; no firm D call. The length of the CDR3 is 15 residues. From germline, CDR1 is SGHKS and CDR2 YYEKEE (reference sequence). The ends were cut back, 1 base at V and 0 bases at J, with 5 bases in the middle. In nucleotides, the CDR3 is TGTGCCAGCAGCTTGCGGCTCTCTGGGGCCAACGTCCTGACTTTC. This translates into CASSLRLSGANVLTF.

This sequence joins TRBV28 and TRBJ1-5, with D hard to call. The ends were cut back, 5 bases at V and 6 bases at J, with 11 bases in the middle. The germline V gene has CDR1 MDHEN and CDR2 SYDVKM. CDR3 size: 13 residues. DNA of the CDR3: TGTGCCAGCAGTGTCCCTGAGCTTCAGCCCCAGCATTTT. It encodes CASSVPELQPQHF.

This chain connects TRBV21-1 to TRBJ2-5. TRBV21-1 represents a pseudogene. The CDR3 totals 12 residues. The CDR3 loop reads CASCGLQETQYF. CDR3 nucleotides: TGTGCCAGCTGTGGTCTTCAAGAGACCCAGTACTTC.

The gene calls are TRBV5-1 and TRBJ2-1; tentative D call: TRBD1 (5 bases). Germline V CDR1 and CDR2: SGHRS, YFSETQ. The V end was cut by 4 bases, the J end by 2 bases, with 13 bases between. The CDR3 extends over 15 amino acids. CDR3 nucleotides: TGCGCCAGCAGCATAAGACTGGACACCTACAATGAGCAGTTCTTC. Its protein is CASSIRLDTYNEQFF.

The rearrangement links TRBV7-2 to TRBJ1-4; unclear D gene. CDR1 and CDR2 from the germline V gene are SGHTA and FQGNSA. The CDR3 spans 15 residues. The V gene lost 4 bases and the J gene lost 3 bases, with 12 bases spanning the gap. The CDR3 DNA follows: TGTGCCAGCAGCTCCTTCGCAGGCTCTAATGAAAAACTGTTTTTT. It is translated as CASSSFAGSNEKLFF.

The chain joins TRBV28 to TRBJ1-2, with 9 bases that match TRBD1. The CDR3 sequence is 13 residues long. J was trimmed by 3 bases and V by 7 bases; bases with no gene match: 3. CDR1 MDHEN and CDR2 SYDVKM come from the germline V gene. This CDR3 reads CASTGQGYYGYTF. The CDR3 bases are TGTGCCAGCACGGGACAGGGATACTATGGCTACACCTTC.

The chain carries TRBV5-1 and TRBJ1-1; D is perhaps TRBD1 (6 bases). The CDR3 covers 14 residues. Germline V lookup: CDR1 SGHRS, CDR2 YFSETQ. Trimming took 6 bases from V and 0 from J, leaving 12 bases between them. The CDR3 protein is CASTRQGLNTEAFF. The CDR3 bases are TGCGCCAGCACCCGGCAGGGGTTGAACACTGAAGCTTTCTTT.

The CDR3 is CATSREGFNTGELFF. CDR3 DNA: TGTGCCACCAGCAGAGAGGGCTTCAACACCGGGGAGCTGTTTTTT. The chain couples TRBV15 to TRBJ2-2; no reliable D call. Germline values: CDR1 LNHNV, CDR2 YYDKDF (reference sequence). The CDR3 runs 15 residues. V lost 0 bases, J lost 2 bases, and 7 bases lay in between.

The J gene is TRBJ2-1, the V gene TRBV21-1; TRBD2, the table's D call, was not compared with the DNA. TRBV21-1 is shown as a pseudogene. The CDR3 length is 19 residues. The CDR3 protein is CASSIALAGVLVKGNEQFF. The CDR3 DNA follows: TGTGCCAGCAGCATCGCCCTAGCGGGAGTGTTAGTCAAGGGCAATGAGCAGTTCTTC.

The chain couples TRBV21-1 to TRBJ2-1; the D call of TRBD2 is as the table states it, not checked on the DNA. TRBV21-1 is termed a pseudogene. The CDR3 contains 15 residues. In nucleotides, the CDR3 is TGTGCCAGCAATCCACTAGCGGGCACCAGCAATGAGCAGTTCTTC. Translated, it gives CASNPLAGTSNEQFF.

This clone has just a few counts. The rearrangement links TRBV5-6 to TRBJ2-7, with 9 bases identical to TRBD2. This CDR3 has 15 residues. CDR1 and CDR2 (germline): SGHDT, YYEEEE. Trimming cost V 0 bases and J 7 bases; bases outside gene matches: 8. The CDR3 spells CASSLGGTSPREQYF. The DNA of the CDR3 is TGTGCCAGCAGCTTGGGAGGGACTAGCCCCCGTGAGCAGTACTTC.

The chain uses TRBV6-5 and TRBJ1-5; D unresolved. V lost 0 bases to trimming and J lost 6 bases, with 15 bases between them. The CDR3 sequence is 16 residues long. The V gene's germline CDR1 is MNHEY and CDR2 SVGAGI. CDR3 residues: CASSYSSGLEGQPQHF. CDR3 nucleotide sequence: TGTGCCAGCAGTTACTCCTCGGGCCTGGAGGGTCAGCCCCAGCATTTT.